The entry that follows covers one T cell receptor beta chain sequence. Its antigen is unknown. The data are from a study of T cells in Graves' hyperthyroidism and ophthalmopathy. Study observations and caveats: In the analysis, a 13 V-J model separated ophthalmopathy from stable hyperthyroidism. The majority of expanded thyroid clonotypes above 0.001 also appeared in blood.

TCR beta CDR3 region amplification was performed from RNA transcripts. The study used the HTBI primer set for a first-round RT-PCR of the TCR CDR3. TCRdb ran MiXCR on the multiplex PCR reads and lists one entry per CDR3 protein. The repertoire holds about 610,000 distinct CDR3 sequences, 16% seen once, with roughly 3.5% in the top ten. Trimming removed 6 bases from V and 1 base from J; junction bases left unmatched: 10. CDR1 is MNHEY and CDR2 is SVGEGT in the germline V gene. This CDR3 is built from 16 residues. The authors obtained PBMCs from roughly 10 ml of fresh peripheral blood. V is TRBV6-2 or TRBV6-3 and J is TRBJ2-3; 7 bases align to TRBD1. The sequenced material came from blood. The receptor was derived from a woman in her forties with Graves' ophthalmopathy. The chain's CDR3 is CASRPGQLLGTDTQYF. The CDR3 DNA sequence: TGTGCCAGCAGACCGGGACAGCTCCTCGGCACAGATACGCAGTATTTT.